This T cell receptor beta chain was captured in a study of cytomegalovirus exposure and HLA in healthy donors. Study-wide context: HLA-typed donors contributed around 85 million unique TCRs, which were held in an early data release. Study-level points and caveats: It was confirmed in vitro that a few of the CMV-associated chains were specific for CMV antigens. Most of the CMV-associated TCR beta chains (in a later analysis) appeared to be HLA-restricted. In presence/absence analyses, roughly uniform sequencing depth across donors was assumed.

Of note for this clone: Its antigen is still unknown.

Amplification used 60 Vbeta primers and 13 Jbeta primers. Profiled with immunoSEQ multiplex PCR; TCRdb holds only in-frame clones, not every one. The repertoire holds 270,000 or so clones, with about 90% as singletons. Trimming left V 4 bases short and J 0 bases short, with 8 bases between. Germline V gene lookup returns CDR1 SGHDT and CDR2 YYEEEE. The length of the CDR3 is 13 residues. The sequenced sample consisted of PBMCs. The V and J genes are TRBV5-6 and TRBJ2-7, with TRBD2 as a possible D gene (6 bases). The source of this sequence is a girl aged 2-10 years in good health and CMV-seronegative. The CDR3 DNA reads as TGTGCCAGCAGCCCGGGACTCTCCTACGAGCAGTACTTC. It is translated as CASSPGLSYEQYF. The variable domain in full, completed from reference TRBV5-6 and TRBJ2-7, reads DAGVTQSPTHLIKTRGQQVTLRCSPKSGHDTVSWYQQALGQGPQFIFQYYEEEERQRGNFPDRFSGHQFPNYSSELNVNALLLGDSALYLCASSPGLSYEQYFGPGTRLTVT.